The 9 T cell receptor beta chains below come from one sample, sequenced in a study of lymphopenia after photon versus proton radiotherapy. Sequenced by immunoSEQ multiplex PCR; TCRdb stores in-frame clones only, minus some. This table holds around 29,000 clones, about 87% found once. The source material was peripheral blood, sampled from a patient treated with proton-based radiotherapy. The receptor source for this set is a woman between 65 and 79 years old with pancreatic cancer.

CDR3 sequence reads: CASSSARMNTEAFF. The CDR3 DNA is TGTGCCAGCAGCTCCGCGCGGATGAACACTGAAGCTTTCTTT. The chain is built from TRBV11-2 and TRBJ1-1; D unclear. The CDR3 covers 14 residues. V lost 4 bases to trimming and J lost 0 bases, with 9 bases between them. Germline V gene sequence: CDR1 SGHAT, CDR2 FQNNGV.

The genes are TRBV11-2 and TRBJ2-3; 7 bases are a match to TRBD1. Losses at the gene ends were 2 bases for V and 4 bases for J; bases not matched to a gene: 3. The CDR3 totals 14 residues. The germline V gene encodes CDR1 SGHAT and CDR2 FQNNGV. In DNA form, the CDR3 reads TGTGCCAGCAGCTTAATGGGACAGTCAGATACGCAGTATTTT. Translating gives CASSLMGQSDTQYF.

V and J are TRBV9 and TRBJ1-1, with D tentatively TRBD1 (6 bases). CDR3 length: 19 residues. Germline V gene data show CDR1 as SGDLS and CDR2 as YYNGEE. Trimming took 0 bases from V and 2 from J, leaving 23 bases between them. This CDR3 reads CASSVALVGAGSPNTEAFF. As DNA, the CDR3 is TGTGCCAGCAGCGTAGCTTTAGTGGGGGCAGGCTCACCCAACACTGAAGCTTTCTTT.

This chain joins TRBV2 and TRBJ2-7; the match to TRBD1 covers 7 bases. CDR3 length: 13 residues. CDR1 is SNHLY and CDR2 is FYNNEI in the germline V gene. J was trimmed by 8 bases and V by 1 base; bases with no gene match: 5. The CDR3 protein is CASSEDEGAKQYF. CDR3 nucleotides: TGTGCCAGCAGTGAAGATGAGGGGGCGAAGCAGTACTTC.

This rearrangement joins TRBV7-6 to TRBJ2-3; D is unclear. The CDR3 totals 11 residues. Deletions cut 1 base from V and 5 bases from J, with 1 base between. Germline CDR1 SGHVS, CDR2 FNYEAQ. The CDR3 protein is CASSLVDTQYF. Here the CDR3 DNA reads TGTGCCAGCAGCTTAGTAGATACGCAGTATTTT.

The count of this clone is one. V and J are TRBV15 and TRBJ1-1; TRBD1 is a possible D gene (5 bases). The V end lost 3 bases, the J end lost 1 base, and 12 bases lay between the germline ends. In germline, CDR1 is LNHNV, CDR2 YYDKDF (reference sequence). This CDR3 contains 15 residues. The CDR3 sequence is CATSSGGHGNTEAFF. The CDR3 DNA reads as TGTGCCACCAGCAGTGGAGGACACGGGAACACTGAAGCTTTCTTT.

This clone was seen a few times. The gene calls are TRBV28 and TRBJ2-7; D is tentatively TRBD1 or TRBD2 (6 bases each). This CDR3 has 13 amino acids. CDR1 and CDR2 (germline): MDHEN, SYDVKM. V lost 2 bases, J lost 4 bases, and 9 bases lay in between. The CDR3 nucleotides are TGTGCCAGCAGTTTAGGGGGGCTGTACGAGCAGTACTTC. Translated: CASSLGGLYEQYF.

This chain uses TRBV29-1 with TRBJ2-6, with TRBD2 as a possible D gene (6 bases). Trimming took off 3 bases at V and 4 bases at J, with 10 bases between the two ends. The CDR3 spans 14 residues. Germline loops: CDR1 SQVTM, CDR2 ANQGSEA. In DNA form, the CDR3 reads TGCAGCGTTGACGCGGGGACCGGGGCCAACGTCCTGACTTTC. This gives the protein CSVDAGTGANVLTF.

The V gene is TRBV19, the J gene TRBJ1-2, with D possibly being TRBD1 (6 bases). CDR1 and CDR2 (germline): LNHDA, SQIVND (reference sequence). The CDR3 has 14 amino acids. V lost 5 bases, J lost 8 bases, and 18 bases lay in between. The CDR3 nucleotides are TGTGCCAGTAGTCCAACAAAACAGGGATCCGGCTACACCTTC. This codes for CASSPTKQGSGYTF.